Below, 4 T cell receptor beta chains from the same sample are listed, as sequenced in a study of T cell repertoires in cytomegalovirus infection. MiXCR, applied by TCRdb to the reads, yields one record per CDR3 protein. The sample holds roughly 640,000 distinct CDR3 sequences, approximately 24% seen once. The material sequenced was CD8+ T cells from PBMCs. The receptor set was obtained from a human donor in good health (CMV status not recorded). Some clones in this sample may be carry-over from other donors' samples.

This clonotype was counted a few times. The chain uses TRBV28 and TRBJ2-3; D not resolved. Germline V gives CDR1 MDHEN, CDR2 SYDVKM. CDR3 length: 15 residues. The V gene lost 3 bases and the J gene lost 0 bases, with 10 bases spanning the gap. CDR3 bases: TGTGCCAGCAGTTTCACCTATCAGAGCACAGATACGCAGTATTTT. Translated: CASSFTYQSTDTQYF.

Details on this clonotype: This may arise from a read error, as a much more abundant clone is one base away. J is TRBJ2-3 and V is TRBV11-2; D remains ambiguous. This CDR3 has 16 residues. The V end was cut by 4 bases, the J end by 0 bases, with 14 bases between. The germline gives CDR1 SGHAT, CDR2 FQNNGV. The CDR3, as DNA: TGTGCCAGCAGCTCAGTAGTGGGGATGAGCACAGATACGCAGTATTTT. This translates into CASSSVVGMSTDTQYF.

This clonotype came up a few times. V gene TRBV20-1 combines with J gene TRBJ1-5; TRBD1 matches at 11 bases. The CDR3 consists of 17 residues. V lost 5 bases and J lost 0; bases outside the gene matches: 9. The V gene's germline CDR1 is DFQATT and CDR2 SNEGSKA (reference sequence). CDR3 sequence: CSAVRDRGKYSNQPQHF. The CDR3 DNA reads as TGCAGTGCTGTACGGGACAGGGGGAAATATAGCAATCAGCCCCAGCATTTT.

This clonotype was found a few times. The chain is built from TRBV9 and TRBJ2-1, with D possibly being TRBD2 (7 bases). V was pared by 2 bases and J by 0 bases, with 18 bases between. The length of the CDR3 is 18 residues. Germline V gene data show CDR1 as SGDLS and CDR2 as YYNGEE. CDR3 sequence: CASSVEGGADSSYNEQFF. CDR3 in DNA: TGTGCCAGCAGCGTTGAGGGGGGGGCGGACAGCTCCTACAATGAGCAGTTCTTC.